This TCR beta chain originates from a study of regulatory T cells in long-lasting Graves disease. Regarding time point: persistent/refractory GD, antithyroid drugs over 5 years with positive TRAb. PBMC RNA was the source of the TCR library. Graves' disease diagnosis was established per American Thyroid Association guidelines. An endocrinology department located in Xi'an, China, was where the patients came from. Broader study findings: Persistent Graves' disease cases displayed lower TCR diversity than newly diagnosed ones.

This clonotype has ten or more counts. What it recognizes is unknown. Arm-PCR of CDR3 regions and iRepertoire HTBI primers were the basis on which TCR beta libraries were built. Each CDR3 protein is one row after TCRdb ran MiXCR on the multiplex PCR reads. In the table there are about 470,000 distinct CDR3 sequences, around 20% of which are singletons. Specimen: peripheral blood mononuclear cells (PBMCs), collected when the disease was refractory, from a patient treated with antithyroid drugs. The sequence was collected from a female donor with Graves disease.

CDR3 in amino acids: CASSLSRTNIQYF. DNA for the CDR3: TGTGCCAGCTCACTGTCGCGGACAAACATTCAGTACTTC. The chain joins TRBV18 to TRBJ2-4; D is unresolved. V was trimmed by 4 bases and J by 6 bases, leaving 10 bases between them. The CDR3 loop spans 13 amino acids. Germline V gene lookup returns CDR1 KGHSH and CDR2 LQKENI.